This TCR beta chain derives from a study of CD8 T cells in ankylosing spondylitis. Study-level points and caveats: Clones linked with disease were CD8+ and fairly uncommon in the peripheral blood.

TCRdb passed the 5' RACE reads through MiXCR, listing each CDR3 protein once. The sample has fewer than 180,000 distinct CDR3 sequences, around 45% seen once; the top ten hold roughly 15%. This clonotype was observed a handful of times. What it recognizes is unknown. Sequenced: synovial fluid, either unsorted or a sorted T cell fraction (not recorded which). This sequence originates from a male donor with ankylosing spondylitis.

CDR3 coding DNA: TGCAGCGTTGAGACCCCCCAGCTGCTGGGCACCGGGGAGCTGTTTTTT. Residues: CSVETPQLLGTGELFF. The V and J genes are TRBV29-1 and TRBJ2-2, with D uncertain. Trimming took off 3 bases at V and 4 bases at J, with 18 bases between the two ends. The length of the CDR3 is 16 residues. CDR1 is SQVTM, CDR2 ANQGSEA, per germline.